A selection of T cell receptor beta chains follows, all from one sample in a study of beta chain features in type 1 diabetes. Using immunoSEQ multiplex PCR, the repertoire was profiled, and TCRdb retains in-frame clones only, with some absent. Of over 65,000 clones detected, around 32% appear once; the ten largest clones hold over 0.35%. Material: stem cell memory CD4+ T cells from blood. The origin of the receptors is a woman younger than 30 in good health. CDR3s include the opening cysteine and the closing phenylalanine or tryptophan. The D gene is left open where the match is weak. Some rows mark clone size as missing; the rest say once, few, many or name a class of expanded clone.

v_call,clone_size,d_call,j_call,cdr3_length,cdr3_nt,cdr3_aa
TRBV6-1,.,.,TRBJ2-7,14,TGTGCCAGCAGTGATTTGGGCCTTAGCTACGAGCAGTACTTC,CASSDLGLSYEQYF
TRBV2,.,.,TRBJ1-6,16,TGTGCCAGCAGTTTAAACTCAGGGTCCTATAATTCACCCCTCCACTTT,CASSLNSGSYNSPLHF
TRBV4-2,few,TRBD1,TRBJ2-7,15,TGTGCCAGCAGCCAAGCCGGGCAGGGGGACTACGAGCAGTACTTC,CASSQAGQGDYEQYF
TRBV7-9,few,.,TRBJ1-5,15,TGTGCCAGCAGCTCAGGCAGGGGACGGGATCAGCCCCAGCATTTT,CASSSGRGRDQPQHF
TRBV19,few,TRBD1,TRBJ1-5,16,TGTGCCAGTAGGGGACCGGGGACAGAAGAGAATCAGCCCCAGCATTTT,CASRGPGTEENQPQHF
TRBV19,.,.,TRBJ2-6,16,TGTGCCAGTAGGGAGACAGGCCAGGGGGGGGCCAACGTCCTGACTTTC,CASRETGQGGANVLTF
TRBV15,few,.,TRBJ2-7,15,TGTGCCACCAGCAGAGATCCCCAGACGGGTGACGAGCAGTACTTC,CATSRDPQTGDEQYF
TRBV19,.,.,TRBJ2-1,14,TGTGCCAGTAGTATCAACTCGTTTTACGGTGAGCAGTTCTTC,CASSINSFYGEQFF
TRBV27,few,TRBD1,TRBJ2-5,15,TGTGCCAGCAGTTTATCCCAGGGACAGCAAGAGACCCAGTACTTC,CASSLSQGQQETQYF
TRBV5-1,few,.,TRBJ1-1,14,TGCGCCAGCAGCTCTATTATCATGAACACTGAAGCTTTCTTT,CASSSIIMNTEAFF
TRBV7-9,.,.,TRBJ1-3,16,TGTGCCAGCAGCTTAACCGCGGGGGCCGCTGGAAACACCATATATTTT,CASSLTAGAAGNTIYF
TRBV30,few,.,TRBJ2-1,12,TGTGCCTGGAGTAATCCCTCAGATGAGCAGTTCTTC,CAWSNPSDEQFF
TRBV7-2,.,TRBD2,TRBJ2-2,17,TGTGCCAGCAGCTCCCCTAGCGGGGGTCTAGACACCGGGGAGCTGTTTTTT,CASSSPSGGLDTGELFF
TRBV9,.,.,TRBJ2-6,19,TGTGCCAGCAGCGTAGCTAGCGTGTTCGCCGTTTCTGGGGCCAACGTCCTGACTTTC,CASSVASVFAVSGANVLTF
TRBV6-5,.,.,TRBJ1-3,16,TGTGCCAGCAGTTATTCGATAGGACAGTCTGGAAACACCATATATTTT,CASSYSIGQSGNTIYF
TRBV7-2,.,.,TRBJ2-1,16,TGTGCCAGCAGCAAGGGGGGGCCGAGCTCCTACAATGAGCAGTTCTTC,CASSKGGPSSYNEQFF
TRBV11-2,few,.,TRBJ1-2,16,TGTGCCAGCAGCCTCCTGGCGGGAATCCCTATACAAGGCTACACCTTC,CASSLLAGIPIQGYTF
TRBV7-2,.,.,TRBJ1-1,13,TGTGCCAGCAGCTCGCTGCGCGGGACTGAAGCTTTCTTT,CASSSLRGTEAFF
TRBV7-8,.,TRBD2,TRBJ2-3,15,TGTGCCAGCAGCCGGACTAGCGGGAGAGCAGATACGCAGTATTTT,CASSRTSGRADTQYF
TRBV18,.,TRBD2,TRBJ2-2,16,TGTGCCAGCTCTTTTCGAGGGACTAGCCAAACCGGGGAGCTGTTTTTT,CASSFRGTSQTGELFF
TRBV7-9,.,.,TRBJ2-3,12,TGTGCCAGCAGCCTGTCCACAGATACGCAGTATTTT,CASSLSTDTQYF
TRBV5-1,.,.,TRBJ2-5,14,TGCGCCAGCAGCTTGATGCAGGGTCAAGAGACCCAGTACTTC,CASSLMQGQETQYF
TRBV5-1,.,.,TRBJ2-5,14,TGCGCCAGCAGCTTGGGACAAGAGAGAGAGACCCAGTACTTC,CASSLGQERETQYF
TRBV15,many,TRBD2,TRBJ2-1,13,TGTGCCACCAGCAGAGATGAAGGGACTAAGCAGTTCTTC,CATSRDEGTKQFF
TRBV12-5,few,TRBD2,TRBJ2-3,18,TGTGCTAGTGGTTCCCCCGGGACTAGCGGAGGGCCCACAGATACGCAGTATTTT,CASGSPGTSGGPTDTQYF
TRBV18,few,.,TRBJ1-4,15,TGTGCCAGCTCACTTTTGGGGGGAGCGGAAGAAAAACTGTTTTTT,CASSLLGGAEEKLFF
TRBV5-1,.,TRBD1,TRBJ1-1,14,TGCGCCAGCAGAGGACAGGGGAGGGACACTGAAGCTTTCTTT,CASRGQGRDTEAFF
TRBV11-2,.,.,TRBJ2-5,10,TGTGCCAGCAGCAGGACAACCCAGTACTTC,CASSRTTQYF
TRBV7-2,few,.,TRBJ2-5,14,TGTGCCAGCAGTTCCCCGGGGGGCCGAGAGACCCAGTACTTC,CASSSPGGRETQYF
TRBV4-2,few,TRBD1,TRBJ2-7,14,TGTGCCAGCAGCCAAGATCAGGGGGCTAGGGAGCAGTACTTC,CASSQDQGAREQYF
TRBV11-3,.,.,TRBJ2-3,14,TGTGCCAGCAGCTCGTCCACTGGCACAGATACGCAGTATTTT,CASSSSTGTDTQYF
TRBV29-1,few,TRBD1,TRBJ2-1,17,TGCACCCCCGAGGGGGCAGGGGAAGACGGATCCTACAATGAGCAGTTCTTC,CTPEGAGEDGSYNEQFF
TRBV4-1,.,.,TRBJ2-7,14,TGCGCCAGCAGCCAAGACAGGAATACCTACGAGCAGTACTTC,CASSQDRNTYEQYF
TRBV7-7,.,TRBD1,TRBJ1-3,15,TGTGCTAGCAGCTTAATAGGGGGCAATGGAAACACCATATATTTT,CASSLIGGNGNTIYF
TRBV5-6,few,.,TRBJ2-1,15,TGTGCCAGCAGCTTACTGGCGGCTATCTACAATGAGCAGTTCTTC,CASSLLAAIYNEQFF